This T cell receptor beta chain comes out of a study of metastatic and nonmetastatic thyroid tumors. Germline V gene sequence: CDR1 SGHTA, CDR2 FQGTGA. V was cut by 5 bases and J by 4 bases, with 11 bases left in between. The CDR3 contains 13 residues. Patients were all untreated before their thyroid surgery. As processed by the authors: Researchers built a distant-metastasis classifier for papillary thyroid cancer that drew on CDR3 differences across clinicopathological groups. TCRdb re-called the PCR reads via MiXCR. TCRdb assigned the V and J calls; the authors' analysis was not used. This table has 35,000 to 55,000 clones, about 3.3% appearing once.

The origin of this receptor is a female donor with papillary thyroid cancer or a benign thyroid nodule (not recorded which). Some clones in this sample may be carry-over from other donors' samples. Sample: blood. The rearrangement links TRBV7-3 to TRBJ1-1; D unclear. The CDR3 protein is CASSKLPGTEAFF. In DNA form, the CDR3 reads TGTGCCAGCAGCAAACTCCCGGGCACTGAAGCTTTCTTT.